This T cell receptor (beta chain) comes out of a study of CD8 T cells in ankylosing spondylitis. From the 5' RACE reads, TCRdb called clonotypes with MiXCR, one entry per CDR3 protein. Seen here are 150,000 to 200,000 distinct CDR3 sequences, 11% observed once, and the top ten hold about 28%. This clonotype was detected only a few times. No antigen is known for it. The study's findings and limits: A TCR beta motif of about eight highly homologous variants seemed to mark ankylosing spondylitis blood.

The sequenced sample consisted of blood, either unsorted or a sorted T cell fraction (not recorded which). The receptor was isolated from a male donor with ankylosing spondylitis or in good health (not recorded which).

The CDR3 DNA is TGTGCCAGCAGCTTAGCTCCGGCAGCCAGATACAATGAGCAGTTCTTC. Translating gives CASSLAPAARYNEQFF. The rearrangement uses TRBV7-2 and TRBJ2-1; D unresolved. The CDR3 spans 16 residues. Germline V gene data show CDR1 as SGHTA and CDR2 as FQGNSA. The germline V and J ends were trimmed by 0 bases and 4 bases, with 13 bases remaining between them. The whole variable domain, remainder taken from reference TRBV7-2 and TRBJ2-1, is GAGVSQSPSNKVTEKGKDVELRCDPISGHTALYWYRQSLGQGLEFLIYFQGNSAPDKSGLPSDRFSAERTGGSVSTLTIQRTQQEDSAVYLCASSLAPAARYNEQFFGPGTRLTVL.